This entry describes one T cell receptor (beta chain). Antigen unknown. The sample belongs to a study of monozygotic twins with cystic fibrosis. Study conclusions and caveats: V usage most resembled the co-twin in 13 of 16 pairs.

Method: immunoSEQ multiplex PCR; TCRdb's copy keeps in-frame clones and lacks some. The sample yields approximately 36,000 clones, about nine tenths seen once. Germline CDR1 KGHSH, CDR2 LQKENI. The CDR3 totals 14 residues. Trimming cost V 1 base and J 7 bases; bases outside gene matches: 5. Material for sequencing was blood. This chain connects TRBV18 to TRBJ1-1; 8 bases are a match to TRBD1. This sequence originates from a boy aged 2 to 10 with cystic fibrosis. CDR3 sequence (DNA): TGTGCCAGCTCACCACTCGACAGGGGCAGTGAAGCTTTCTTT. It yields the protein CASSPLDRGSEAFF. Full variable domain (rest looked up from reference TRBV18 and TRBJ1-1): NAGVMQNPRHLVRRRGQEARLRCSPMKGHSHVYWYRQLPEEGLKFMVYLQKENIIDESGMPKERFSAEFPKEGPSILRIQQVVRGDSAAYFCASSPLDRGSEAFFGQGTRLTVV.